Shown below are 22 T cell receptor beta chains from a single sample sequenced in a study of beta chain features in type 1 diabetes. No antigen has been identified for these receptors. Study-level points and caveats: TCRB CDR3 length was moderately but significantly reduced in all four CD4+ subsets of Type 1 diabetes patients.

Of the isolated RNA, all was reverse transcribed, and so the sequenced material was expressed TCRB transcripts. The method was immunoSEQ multiplex PCR; TCRdb's version includes in-frame clones alone and lacks a portion of them. Found here are about 700,000 clones, around an eighth of them singletons; the top ten hold less than 0.025%. The sequencing input was naive CD4+ T cells from blood. These TCRs come from a man aged 18 to 29 with type 1 diabetes.

This clone showed up just a few times. The genes are TRBV6-5 and TRBJ2-5; D may be TRBD1 (5 bases). The CDR3 length is 14 residues. Trimming stripped 1 base from V and 1 base from J, with 7 bases between. Germline CDR1 and CDR2: MNHEY and SVGAGI. Written as DNA, the CDR3 is TGTGCCAGCAGTTACTTAAGGGGCCAAGAGACCCAGTACTTC. Its translation is CASSYLRGQETQYF.

This clone has more than one count but fewer than ten. The V and J genes are TRBV28 and TRBJ1-2; D is undetermined. Germline V lookup: CDR1 MDHEN, CDR2 SYDVKM. The CDR3 is made up of 11 amino acids. V lost 8 bases and J 8 bases, leaving 12 bases between the germline ends. CDR3 coding DNA: TGTGCCAGCCGGGAGTATCTAGGCTACACCTTC. This sequence encodes CASREYLGYTF.

This clone was observed a handful of times. The chain links TRBV30 to TRBJ1-2, with TRBD1 identical over 9 bases. Germline V lookup: CDR1 GTSNPN, CDR2 SVGIG (reference sequence). Unmatched junction bases numbered 7, after V lost 1 base and J lost 4 bases. The CDR3 totals 15 residues. This chain's CDR3 is CAWSAGTGRIYGYTF. CDR3 bases: TGTGCCTGGAGTGCCGGGACAGGGCGGATCTATGGCTACACCTTC.

The chain is built from TRBV18 and TRBJ2-7; unclear D gene. This CDR3 region has 13 residues. Trimming pared 5 bases from V and 2 bases from J, leaving 10 bases between. The V gene's germline CDR1 is KGHSH and CDR2 LQKENI. The CDR3 region is CASSNAGTYEQYF. The CDR3 DNA follows: TGTGCCAGCTCAAATGCCGGAACCTACGAGCAGTACTTC.

The chain has TRBV11-3 and TRBJ1-1; 7 nucleotides align to TRBD1. Trimming cost V 5 bases and J 13 bases; bases outside gene matches: 10. Germline lookup yields CDR1 SGHNT and CDR2 YENEEA. The CDR3 length is 12 residues. As DNA, the CDR3 is TGTGCCAGCAGCCCTAGGGACAGTCAGGTTTTCTTT. As protein: CASSPRDSQVFF.

The genes are TRBV30 and TRBJ2-7; 8 bases fit TRBD1. Trimming at V came to 3 bases and at J to 2 bases, leaving 9 bases not matched to a gene. This CDR3 region has 15 residues. CDR1 is GTSNPN and CDR2 is SVGIG in the germline V gene (reference sequence). CDR3 bases: TGTGCCTGGAGACGGGGGACAGGCTGGGCCTACGAGCAGTACTTC. It is translated as CAWRRGTGWAYEQYF.

V usage is TRBV9 and J usage is TRBJ1-1, with a tentative D call TRBD1 (5 bases). This CDR3 has 14 amino acids. The V end was cut by 0 bases, the J end by 10 bases, with 16 bases between. Germline V gene data show CDR1 as SGDLS and CDR2 as YYNGEE. CDR3 DNA sequence: TGTGCCAGCAGCGTAGGAGTTCAAGGGGTCTTAGCTTTCTTT. Its translation is CASSVGVQGVLAFF.

The CDR3 bases are TGTGCCAGCAGTTCTCGGGGGGGCGGTACAGATACGCAGTATTTT. Translating it yields CASSSRGGGTDTQYF. This sequence joins TRBV6-5 and TRBJ2-3, with 8 bases fitting TRBD2. The ends lost 4 bases at V and 3 bases at J; junction bases unmatched: 6. Germline V CDR1 and CDR2: MNHEY, SVGAGI. The CDR3 loop spans 15 amino acids.

This clone was counted between two and nine times. The V gene is TRBV7-2, the J gene TRBJ1-5, with D unclear. Trimming removed 4 bases from V and 6 bases from J, with 13 bases in between. The CDR3 consists of 14 residues. Germline V CDR1 and CDR2: SGHTA, FQGNSA. This chain's CDR3 is CASSSGKLAQPQHF. CDR3 coding DNA: TGTGCCAGCAGCTCGGGGAAGTTGGCTCAGCCCCAGCATTTT.

The chain has TRBV18 and TRBJ2-5; D is undetermined. The germline gives CDR1 KGHSH, CDR2 LQKENI. V dropped 8 bases and J dropped 4 bases, with 5 bases sitting between them. The CDR3 is 10 amino acids. In nucleotides, the CDR3 is TGTGCCAGCGCACGAGAGACCCAGTACTTC. Protein product: CASARETQYF.

This clone was seen only a few times. This chain uses TRBV6-6 with TRBJ2-1; no clear D gene. The CDR3 has 15 residues. CDR1 is MNHNY, CDR2 SVGAGI, per germline (reference sequence). The germline V and J ends were trimmed by 2 bases and 3 bases, with 11 bases remaining between them. In DNA, the CDR3 is TGTGCCAGCAGTTACGGGGAACCTATCTACAATGAGCAGTTCTTC. The encoded protein is CASSYGEPIYNEQFF.

Of note for this clone: Other DNA sequences in this sample translate to the same CDR3. The chain couples TRBV7-3 to TRBJ2-2, with D hard to call. Germline V gene lookup returns CDR1 SGHTA and CDR2 FQGTGA. The CDR3 has 15 residues. V lost 5 bases to trimming and J lost 6 bases, with 16 bases between them. The CDR3 nucleotides read TGTGCCAGCAGCCCGCGGACCGGGCAGGCCGGGGAGCTGTTTTTT. Protein product: CASSPRTGQAGELFF.

The chain links TRBV19 to TRBJ1-1; D perhaps matches TRBD1 (5 bases). Germline V gene lookup returns CDR1 LNHDA and CDR2 SQIVND (reference sequence). V gave up 7 bases and J gave up 1 base, with 10 bases separating them. This CDR3 comprises 13 residues. CDR3 coding DNA: TGTGCCAGTAAAGGGACTTGGAACACTGAAGCTTTCTTT. It encodes CASKGTWNTEAFF. The entire variable domain, with the rest obtained from reference TRBV19 and TRBJ1-1, is as follows: DGGITQSPKYLFRKEGQNVTLSCEQNLNHDAMYWYRQDPGQGLRLIYYSQIVNDFQKGDIAEGYSVSREKKESFPLTVTSAQKNPTAFYLCASKGTWNTEAFFGQGTRLTVV.

The rearrangement joins TRBV28 to TRBJ2-7; either TRBD1 or TRBD2 may supply D (5 bases each). CDR3 length: 15 amino acids. Germline assignment: CDR1 MDHEN and CDR2 SYDVKM. The V and J ends lost 7 bases and 3 bases respectively, with 19 bases between them. This CDR3 is CASTSRGVASYEQYF. The CDR3 nucleotides are TGTGCCAGCACCTCTAGAGGGGTTGCGAGCTACGAGCAGTACTTC.

This clone was seen more than once but under ten times. The V gene is TRBV4-1, the J gene TRBJ2-7; D may be TRBD1 (6 bases). V was pared by 6 bases and J by 4 bases, with 16 bases between. There are 14 residues in the CDR3. CDR1 and CDR2 (germline): MGHRA, YSYEKL. The CDR3 spells CASSQFRGLYEQYF. The CDR3 DNA sequence: TGCGCCAGCAGTCAGTTCAGGGGCCTATACGAGCAGTACTTC.

A few counts support this clone. This sequence joins TRBV12-5 and TRBJ2-5; D may be TRBD1 (6 bases). The CDR3 runs to 16 residues. Looked up from germline, CDR1 is LGHNT and CDR2 is FRNRAP. V was clipped by 0 bases and J by 3 bases, with 14 bases between them. CDR3 in DNA: TGTGCTAGTGGTTTGGTTGTCGGGACAATCGAAGAGACCCAGTACTTC. Translated: CASGLVVGTIEETQYF.

This sequence joins TRBV5-1 and TRBJ2-3; TRBD1 agrees at 7 bases. Trimming took 3 bases from V and 2 from J; bases not matched to a gene: 12. Germline V CDR1 and CDR2: SGHRS, YFSETQ. The CDR3 has 17 residues. CDR3: CASSSHRDSYSTDTQYF. CDR3 bases: TGCGCCAGCAGCTCACATCGGGACAGCTATTCCACAGATACGCAGTATTTT.

This clone was recorded a few times. The chain carries TRBV7-2 and TRBJ2-7, with 13 bases aligning to TRBD2. J lost 6 bases, V lost 5 bases, and 13 bases had no gene match. This CDR3 spans 17 amino acids. Germline CDR1 SGHTA, CDR2 FQGNSA. The CDR3 DNA is TGTGCCAGCAGCCGAAAGACTAGCGGGGGGCATGCAGTCGAGCAGTACTTC. Translated: CASSRKTSGGHAVEQYF.

The chain uses TRBV2 and TRBJ1-1; D gene uncertain. CDR3 length equals 13 residues. Trimming stripped 6 bases from V and 2 bases from J, with 10 bases between. Germline V gene sequence: CDR1 SNHLY, CDR2 FYNNEI. The CDR3 DNA is TGTGCCAGCAGACGAGGACGTAACACTGAAGCTTTCTTT. This codes for CASRRGRNTEAFF. Drawing the rest from reference TRBV2 and TRBJ1-1, the complete variable domain is EPEVTQTPSHQVTQMGQEVILRCVPISNHLYFYWYRQILGQKVEFLVSFYNNEISEKSEIFDDQFSVERPDGSNFTLKIRSTKLEDSAMYFCASRRGRNTEAFFGQGTRLTVV.

This clone was seen more than once but under ten times. The rearrangement uses TRBV18 and TRBJ1-2; D remains ambiguous. The CDR3 runs 16 residues. Between the trimmed V and J ends, which lost 0 bases and 2 bases, there was a span of 13 bases. Germline CDR1 KGHSH, CDR2 LQKENI. This CDR3 reads CASSPPAASLNYGYTF. The CDR3 DNA reads TGTGCCAGCTCACCACCTGCGGCCAGCTTAAACTATGGCTACACCTTC.

There are a few counts of this clone. The chain carries TRBV4-2 and TRBJ1-1, with TRBD1 identical over 7 bases. The germline CDR1 and CDR2 sequences are LGHNA and YNFKEQ. After removal of 1 base from V and 2 bases from J, the junction contained 4 bases not matched to a gene. The length of the CDR3 is 15 residues. The chain's CDR3 is CASSQGDSLNTEAFF. In DNA, the CDR3 is TGTGCCAGCAGCCAAGGGGACAGCCTAAACACTGAAGCTTTCTTT.

This clone has a handful of counts. V is TRBV19 and J is TRBJ2-1; TRBD2 matches at 7 bases. The germline CDR1 and CDR2 sequences are LNHDA and SQIVND (reference sequence). V gave up 5 bases and J gave up 7 bases; unmatched junction bases: 11. The CDR3 has 15 residues. CDR3 coding DNA: TGTGCCAGTAGTCCTAATTACCAGGGAGGGAATGAGCAGTTCTTC. Translated: CASSPNYQGGNEQFF.